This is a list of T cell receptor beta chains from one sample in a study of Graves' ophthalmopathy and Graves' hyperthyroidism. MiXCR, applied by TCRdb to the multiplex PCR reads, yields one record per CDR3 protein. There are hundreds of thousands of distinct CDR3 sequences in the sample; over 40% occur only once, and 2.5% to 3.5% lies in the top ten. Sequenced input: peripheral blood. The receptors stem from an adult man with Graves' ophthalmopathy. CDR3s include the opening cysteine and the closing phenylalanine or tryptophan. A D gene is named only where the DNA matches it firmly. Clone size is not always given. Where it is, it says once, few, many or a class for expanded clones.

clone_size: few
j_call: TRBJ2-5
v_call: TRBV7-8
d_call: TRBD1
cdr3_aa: CASSQAWTGEETQYF
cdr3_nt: TGTGCCAGCAGCCAGGCCTGGACAGGGGAAGAGACCCAGTACTTC

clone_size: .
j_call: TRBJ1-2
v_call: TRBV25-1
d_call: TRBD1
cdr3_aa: CASGDGTGRYGYTF
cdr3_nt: TGTGCCAGCGGCGACGGGACAGGGCGGTATGGCTACACCTTC

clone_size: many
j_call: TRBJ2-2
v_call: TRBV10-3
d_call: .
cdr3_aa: CAILVGGGENTGELFF
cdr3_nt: TGTGCCATCCTTGTTGGGGGAGGTGAGAACACCGGGGAGCTGTTTTTT

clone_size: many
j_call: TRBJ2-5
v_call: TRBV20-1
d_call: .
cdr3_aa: CSARDGVWGYQETQYF
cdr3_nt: TGCAGTGCTAGAGATGGGGTGTGGGGATACCAAGAGACCCAGTACTTC

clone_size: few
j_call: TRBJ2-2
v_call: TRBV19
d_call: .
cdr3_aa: CASTPGTFEGELFF
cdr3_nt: TGTGCCAGTACCCCCGGGACTTTCGAGGGGGAGCTGTTTTTT

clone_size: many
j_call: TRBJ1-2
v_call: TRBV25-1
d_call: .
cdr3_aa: CASSESRDCCGAYGYTF
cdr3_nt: TGTGCCAGCAGTGAATCAAGGGATTGTTGTGGAGCCTATGGCTACACCTTC

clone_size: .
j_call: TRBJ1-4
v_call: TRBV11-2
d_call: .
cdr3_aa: CASSVGGENLFF
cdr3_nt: TGTGCCAGCAGCGTGGGGGGTGAAAACCTGTTTTTT

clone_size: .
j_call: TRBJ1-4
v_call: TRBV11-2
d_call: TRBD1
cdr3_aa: CASSMGQGSPNEKLFF
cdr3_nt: TGTGCCAGCAGCATGGGACAGGGGAGCCCTAATGAAAAACTGTTTTTT

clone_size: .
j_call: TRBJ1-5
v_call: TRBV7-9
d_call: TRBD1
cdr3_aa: CASSLGGGDRGDDQPQHF
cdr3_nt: TGTGCCAGCAGCTTAGGCGGGGGGGACAGGGGGGATGATCAGCCCCAGCATTTT

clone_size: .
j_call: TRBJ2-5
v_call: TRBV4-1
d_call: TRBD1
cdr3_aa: CASSQERETGLETQYF
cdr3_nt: TGCGCCAGCAGCCAAGAAAGGGAGACAGGGTTAGAGACCCAGTACTTC

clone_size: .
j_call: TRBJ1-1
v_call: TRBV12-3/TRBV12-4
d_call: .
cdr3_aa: CANSLGRVNTEAFF
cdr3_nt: TGTGCCAACAGTTTGGGTCGGGTGAACACTGAAGCTTTCTTT

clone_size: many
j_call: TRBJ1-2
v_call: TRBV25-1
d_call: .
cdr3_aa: CASSEGQRGYTF
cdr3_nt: TGTGCCAGCAGTGAAGGCCAACGTGGCTACACCTTC

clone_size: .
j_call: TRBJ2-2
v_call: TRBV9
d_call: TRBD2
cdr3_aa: CASSVGLAGDTGELFF
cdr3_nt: TGTGCCAGCAGCGTAGGACTAGCGGGAGACACCGGGGAGCTGTTTTTT

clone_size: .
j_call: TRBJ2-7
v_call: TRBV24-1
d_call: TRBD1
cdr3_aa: CATSGVGTGVYEQYF
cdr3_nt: TGTGCCACCAGTGGGGTTGGGACAGGGGTCTACGAGCAGTACTTC

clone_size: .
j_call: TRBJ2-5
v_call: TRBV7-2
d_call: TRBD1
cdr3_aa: CASSLGAGGAETQYF
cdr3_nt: TGTGCCAGCAGCCTCGGGGCAGGGGGAGCAGAGACCCAGTACTTC

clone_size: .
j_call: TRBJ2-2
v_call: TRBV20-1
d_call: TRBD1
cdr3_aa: CSAREGTGVTGELFF
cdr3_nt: TGCAGTGCTAGAGAGGGGACAGGGGTCACCGGGGAGCTGTTTTTT

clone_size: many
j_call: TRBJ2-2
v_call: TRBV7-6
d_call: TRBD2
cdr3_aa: CASSLIAGGNTGELFF
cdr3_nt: TGTGCCAGCAGCTTAATTGCGGGAGGGAACACCGGGGAGCTGTTTTTT